The 21 T cell receptor beta chains reported below all come from one sample, sequenced in a study of identifying expanded T cells in peripheral blood (dated by TCRdb to about 2019). The library was produced with the immunoSEQ multiplex PCR assay. Held by TCRdb, this immuneACCESS table contains in-frame sequences only and omits some clones. Under half of the omission traces to an unresolved V gene where checked; the cause of the rest is unknown. The sample data list tens of thousands of clones, and approximately 88% of these were observed just once. The biggest ten clones account for around 6% of the sample. The specimen sequenced was blood. The receptors stem from a person aged 18 to 75 in good health.

In this sample, this clone turned up once. The chain uses TRBV19 and TRBJ2-5; 12 bases align to TRBD2. CDR3 size: 17 residues. V lost 8 bases to trimming and J lost 1 base; unmatched junction nucleotides: 11. Germline V gene lookup returns CDR1 LNHDA and CDR2 SQIVND (reference sequence). DNA for the CDR3: TGTGCCAGTCGAAAAGCGACTAGCGGGGGCCTCCAAGAGACCCAGTACTTC. This sequence encodes CASRKATSGGLQETQYF.

The V call is TRBV5-1, the J call TRBJ1-1; D unresolved. Trimming shortened V by 0 bases and J by 1 base, and 7 bases separated the two germline ends. Germline-derived CDR1 and CDR2 are SGHRS and YFSETQ. The CDR3 has 14 amino acids. The CDR3 spells CASSLVYQNTEAFF. The CDR3 bases are TGCGCCAGCAGCTTGGTATACCAGAACACTGAAGCTTTCTTT.

The chain is built from TRBV13 and TRBJ1-1; 8 bases are a match to TRBD1. V was clipped by 3 bases and J by 9 bases; unmatched bases: 12. This CDR3 is 15 amino acids long. The germline V gene encodes CDR1 PRHDT and CDR2 FYEKMQ (reference sequence). The CDR3 DNA reads as TGTGCCAGCAGCTTCCCGACCTCAGGGGGCGTTCAAGCTTTCTTT. Translating gives CASSFPTSGGVQAFF.

This chain joins TRBV7-6 and TRBJ2-1; TRBD1 is a possible D gene (5 bases). Germline V lookup: CDR1 SGHVS, CDR2 FNYEAQ. The CDR3 runs to 15 residues. V was cut by 1 base and J by 1 base, with 8 bases left in between. The CDR3 DNA follows: TGTGCCAGCAGCTTAGGGGCAGGGTCCTACAATGAGCAGTTCTTC. It codes for CASSLGAGSYNEQFF.

The chain couples TRBV30 to TRBJ1-3; TRBD1 matches at 8 bases. This CDR3 spans 13 amino acids. CDR1 and CDR2 from the germline V gene are GTSNPN and SVGIG (reference sequence). CDR3: CAATGETGNTIYF. The CDR3 DNA follows: TGTGCTGCGACAGGGGAAACTGGAAACACCATATATTTT.

The V gene is TRBV29-1, the J gene TRBJ1-2, with TRBD1 matching 7 bases. This CDR3 is 12 amino acids long. After removal of 4 bases from V and 6 bases from J, the junction contained 5 bases not matched to a gene. Per the germline V gene, CDR1 is SQVTM and CDR2 is ANQGSEA. Here the CDR3 DNA reads TGCAGCGTTGTTACAGGGGCTCATGGCTACACCTTC. This gives the protein CSVVTGAHGYTF.

This clone was seen only a few times. The rearrangement joins TRBV7-9 to TRBJ2-7; possibly TRBD2 for D (6 bases). Germline V gene lookup returns CDR1 SEHNR and CDR2 FQNEAQ (reference sequence). Trimming cost V 0 bases and J 6 bases, with 15 bases left between them. The CDR3 is 15 amino acids. CDR3 coding DNA: TGTGCCAGCAGCTTAGCGCAGATAGCGGCTACCGAGCAGTACTTC. This sequence encodes CASSLAQIAATEQYF.

The J gene is TRBJ1-1, the V gene TRBV10-3; D call uncertain. Germline V gene data show CDR1 as ENHRY and CDR2 as SYGVKD. V gave up 0 bases and J gave up 3 bases, with 8 bases separating them. CDR3 size: 14 residues. The CDR3 is CAISESPEYTEAFF. The DNA for the CDR3 is TGTGCCATCAGTGAGTCTCCAGAGTACACTGAAGCTTTCTTT.

The chain has TRBV9 and TRBJ1-3, with TRBD1 matching 7 bases. The CDR3 runs 15 residues. Germline V CDR1 and CDR2: SGDLS, YYNGEE. V lost 3 bases and J lost 4; bases outside the gene matches: 7. As DNA, the CDR3 is TGTGCCAGCAGCGCAGGGGGTTCTCTCGGAAACACCATATATTTT. Translation gives CASSAGGSLGNTIYF. The full variable domain, its missing parts supplied by reference TRBV9 and TRBJ1-3, is DSGVTQTPKHLITATGQRVTLRCSPRSGDLSVYWYQQSLDQGLQFLIQYYNGEERAKGNILERFSAQQFPDLHSELNLSSLELGDSALYFCASSAGGSLGNTIYFGEGSWLTVV.

In DNA form, the CDR3 reads TGTGCCAGCGGGGTCTATGGCTACACCTTC. It translates to CASGVYGYTF. The chain links TRBV7-9 to TRBJ1-2; D is undetermined. Trimming took off 8 bases at V and 4 bases at J, with 5 bases between the two ends. The CDR3 has 10 amino acids. Per the germline V gene, CDR1 is SEHNR and CDR2 is FQNEAQ (reference sequence).

The V gene is TRBV14, the J gene TRBJ2-7; D gene unclear. V lost 1 base and J lost 6, with 13 bases in between. The CDR3 spans 14 residues. Germline values: CDR1 SGHDN, CDR2 FVKESK. The CDR3 nucleotides are TGTGCCAGCAGCCAAGCTGGATTAGGTGCCGAGCAGTACTTC. Residues: CASSQAGLGAEQYF.

This clone was seen only once. This chain uses TRBV18 with TRBJ2-1; D unclear. The V gene's germline CDR1 is KGHSH and CDR2 LQKENI. CDR3 length: 12 amino acids. V was pared by 0 bases and J by 6 bases, with 3 bases between. The DNA for the CDR3 is TGTGCCAGCTCACCACCGACCAATGAGCAGTTCTTC. Residues: CASSPPTNEQFF.

CDR3 protein: CARKRQAEIMGECGYTF. In DNA form, the CDR3 reads TGTGCCAGAAAGAGACAGGCCGAGATTATGGGAGAGTGCGGCTACACCTTC. The chain is built from TRBV21-1 and TRBJ1-2; TRBD1, the D gene given by the table, was not confirmed from the DNA. TRBV21-1 is marked as a pseudogene. The CDR3 runs to 17 residues.

The chain couples TRBV10-3 to TRBJ2-7; 12 nucleotides align to TRBD1. The germline V gene has CDR1 ENHRY and CDR2 SYGVKD. With 7 bases clipped from V and 6 bases from J, the junction kept 7 bases outside the gene matches. The length of the CDR3 is 14 residues. CDR3 region: CAITVGTGGSEQYF. Here the CDR3 DNA reads TGTGCCATCACGGTGGGGACAGGGGGCAGCGAGCAGTACTTC.

The chain is built from TRBV4-2 and TRBJ2-1, with 14 nucleotides matching TRBD2. This CDR3 has 15 amino acids. CDR1 is LGHNA and CDR2 is YNFKEQ in the germline V gene. The V segment lost 4 bases and the J segment 9 bases; nucleotides outside the gene matches: 5. The CDR3: CASSPGTSGSFEQFF. The CDR3, as DNA: TGTGCCAGCAGCCCCGGGACTAGCGGGAGTTTTGAGCAGTTCTTC.

This chain links TRBV6-6 with TRBJ1-2, with 8 nucleotides matching TRBD1. CDR1 and CDR2 from the germline V gene are MNHNY and SVGAGI (reference sequence). The length of the CDR3 is 13 residues. V shed 8 bases, J shed 8 bases, and the junction held 10 bases outside the gene matches. The CDR3 reads CASAGGAGSGYTF. The DNA of the CDR3 is TGTGCCAGCGCAGGGGGCGCGGGGAGCGGCTACACCTTC.

The chain couples TRBV4-1 to TRBJ2-1; TRBD2 agrees at 8 bases. The CDR3 loop spans 13 amino acids. Germline V gene lookup returns CDR1 MGHRA and CDR2 YSYEKL. V lost 6 bases, J lost 5 bases, and 3 bases stayed unmatched. The CDR3 coding sequence is TGCGCCAGCAGGAGCGGGGGAGACAATGAGCAGTTCTTC. Translating it yields CASRSGGDNEQFF.

This sequence joins TRBV7-9 and TRBJ1-3; D gene uncertain. Trimming left V 2 bases short and J 4 bases short, with 9 bases between. The CDR3 runs 14 residues. CDR1 and CDR2 from the germline V gene are SEHNR and FQNEAQ (reference sequence). The CDR3 DNA sequence: TGTGCCAGCAGCTTAAGCGGCATCGGAAACACCATATATTTT. Its translation: CASSLSGIGNTIYF.

This clone was found a few times. The chain couples TRBV11-3 to TRBJ2-7; 7 nucleotides align to TRBD1. Germline-derived CDR1 and CDR2 are SGHNT and YENEEA. The ends lost 5 bases at V and 1 base at J; junction bases unmatched: 8. CDR3 length: 15 residues. CDR3: CASSPGTAISYEQYF. The CDR3 region has the DNA TGTGCCAGCAGCCCCGGGACAGCAATATCCTACGAGCAGTACTTC.

This chain connects TRBV29-1 to TRBJ2-3; no firm D call. Germline V CDR1 and CDR2: SQVTM, ANQGSEA. The V and J ends lost 7 bases and 8 bases respectively, with 28 bases between them. The CDR3 spans 16 residues. DNA for the CDR3: TGCAGCGGCGCTCAACCAGAAACCCGCGGAGTGGCTACGCAGTATTTT. Translating gives CSGAQPETRGVATQYF.

V usage is TRBV19 and J usage is TRBJ1-6, with 9 nucleotides matching TRBD1. This CDR3 has 17 amino acids. Trimming removed 1 base from V and 7 bases from J; junction bases left unmatched: 8. In germline, CDR1 is LNHDA, CDR2 SQIVND (reference sequence). CDR3 region: CASSIGPGQGYNSPLHF. CDR3 in DNA: TGTGCCAGTAGTATAGGCCCGGGACAGGGATACAATTCACCCCTCCACTTT.